The clone carrying this T cell receptor beta chain was picked up many times. Antigen specificity is unknown. With 10-nucleotide random UMIs, 5'RACE was used to make the cDNA. From the 5' RACE reads, TCRdb called clonotypes with MiXCR, one entry per CDR3 protein. Seen here are about 46,000 distinct CDR3 sequences, around 2.9% observed once, and the top ten hold over 13%. This record belongs to a study of neurological immune-mediated disorders. This CDR3 has 15 amino acids. J gave up 6 bases and V 2 bases, and 7 bases lay outside the gene matches. Germline V lookup: CDR1 SGHRS, CDR2 YFSETQ. Findings of the study overall: It was the repertoires of 18 of 34 multiple sclerosis patients that phylogenetic grouping placed in one related-CDR3 cluster, which is a possible signature. Private repertoires in all groups were suggested by the absence of shared CDR3 amino acid sequences among expanded clones across subjects. HTLV-1-associated myelopathy ranked highest for TCR clonal expansion and multiple sclerosis lowest, beneath healthy controls.

This TCR came from a woman between 45 and 60 years old with multiple sclerosis. The V and J genes are TRBV5-1 and TRBJ2-3; 9 bases fit TRBD2. The sample taken for sequencing was PBMCs. The CDR3 spells CASSFGTSRRDTQYF. CDR3 coding DNA: TGCGCCAGCAGCTTCGGGACTAGCCGCAGGGATACGCAGTATTTT.